This record covers a single T cell receptor (beta chain). Authors' processing steps: Nucleated cell counts were estimated from reference gene primer amplification. Profiled with immunoSEQ multiplex PCR; TCRdb holds only in-frame clones, not every one. V and J calls plus clone size are reproduced from that table; the DNA served to infer D and trimming. The data show some 210,000 clones, approximately 84% seen once. The data derive from a study of blood T cell repertoires in COVID-19. Looking at the study overall: The United States, Italy and Spain were the sources of the acute and convalescent COVID-19 samples.

This CDR3 is built from 19 residues. Germline CDR1 SEHNR, CDR2 FQNEAQ (reference sequence). Trimming pared 5 bases from V and 2 bases from J, leaving 26 bases between. The chain has TRBV7-9 and TRBJ2-3; no clear D. The TCR sequence derives from a woman between 70 and 85 years old with active or convalescent COVID-19. The sample comprised peripheral blood. CDR3 in amino acids: CASSRRFTLAPELTDTQYF. The CDR3 DNA is TGTGCCAGCAGCCGCCGTTTCACCTTAGCCCCTGAACTCACAGATACGCAGTATTTT. Drawing the rest from reference TRBV7-9 and TRBJ2-3, the complete variable domain is DTGVSQNPRHKITKRGQNVTFRCDPISEHNRLYWYRQTLGQGPEFLTYFQNEAQLEKSRLLSDRFSAERPKGSFSTLEIQRTEQGDSAMYLCASSRRFTLAPELTDTQYFGPGTRLTVL.